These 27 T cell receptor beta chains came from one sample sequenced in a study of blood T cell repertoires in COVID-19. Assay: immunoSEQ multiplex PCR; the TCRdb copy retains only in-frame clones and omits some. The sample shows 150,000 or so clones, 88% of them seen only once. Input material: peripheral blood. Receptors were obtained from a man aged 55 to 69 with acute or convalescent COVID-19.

The CDR3 region has the DNA TGTGCCAGCAGCCAAGGACAGGGGACCTATGGCTACACCTTC. Its protein is CASSQGQGTYGYTF. V gene TRBV3-1 (or the pseudogene TRBV3-2) combines with J gene TRBJ1-2, with 8 bases aligning to TRBD1. The germline V gene encodes CDR1 LGHDT and CDR2 YNNKEL (reference sequence). J was trimmed by 4 bases and V by 1 base; bases with no gene match: 2. This CDR3 spans 14 amino acids.

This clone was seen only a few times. In DNA, the CDR3 is TGTGCCAGTAGGGGCCTCGGTAGCGGGAGTAACAATGAGCAGTTCTTC. Translated, it gives CASRGLGSGSNNEQFF. The chain combines TRBV19 with TRBJ2-1; TRBD2 matches 9 bases. CDR1 is LNHDA and CDR2 is SQIVND in the germline V gene (reference sequence). V gave up 6 bases and J gave up 5 bases; unmatched junction bases: 11. The CDR3 totals 16 residues.

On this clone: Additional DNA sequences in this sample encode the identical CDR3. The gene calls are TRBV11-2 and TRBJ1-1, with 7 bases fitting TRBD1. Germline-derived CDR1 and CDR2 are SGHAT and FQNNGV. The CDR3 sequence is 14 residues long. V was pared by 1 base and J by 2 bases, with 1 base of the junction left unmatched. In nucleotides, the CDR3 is TGTGCCAGCAGCTTAGGACAGGGAAACACTGAAGCTTTCTTT. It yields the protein CASSLGQGNTEAFF.

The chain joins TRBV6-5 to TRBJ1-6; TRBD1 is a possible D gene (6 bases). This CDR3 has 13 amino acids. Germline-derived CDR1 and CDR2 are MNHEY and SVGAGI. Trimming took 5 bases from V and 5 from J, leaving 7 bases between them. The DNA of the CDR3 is TGTGCCAGCAGTCGACAGGATAATTCACCCCTCCACTTT. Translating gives CASSRQDNSPLHF.

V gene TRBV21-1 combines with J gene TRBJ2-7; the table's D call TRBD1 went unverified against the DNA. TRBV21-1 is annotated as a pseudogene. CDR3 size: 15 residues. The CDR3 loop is CASSIPRDISYEQYV. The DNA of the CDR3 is TGTGCCAGCAGCATCCCCCGGGACATCTCCTACGAGCAGTACGTC.

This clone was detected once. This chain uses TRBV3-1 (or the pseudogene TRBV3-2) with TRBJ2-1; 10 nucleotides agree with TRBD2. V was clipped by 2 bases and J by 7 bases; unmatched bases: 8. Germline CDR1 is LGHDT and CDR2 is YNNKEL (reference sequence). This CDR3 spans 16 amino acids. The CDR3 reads CASSQKVASGSNEQFF. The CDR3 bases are TGTGCCAGCAGCCAAAAGGTGGCTAGCGGGAGTAATGAGCAGTTCTTC.

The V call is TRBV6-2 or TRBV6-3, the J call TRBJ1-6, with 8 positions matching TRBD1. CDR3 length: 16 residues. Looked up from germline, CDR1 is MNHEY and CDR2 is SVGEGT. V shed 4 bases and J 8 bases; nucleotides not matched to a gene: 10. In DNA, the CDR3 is TGTGCCAGCAGTTTGAGTCCAGGGGGCGCGGATTCACCCCTCCACTTT. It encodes CASSLSPGGADSPLHF.

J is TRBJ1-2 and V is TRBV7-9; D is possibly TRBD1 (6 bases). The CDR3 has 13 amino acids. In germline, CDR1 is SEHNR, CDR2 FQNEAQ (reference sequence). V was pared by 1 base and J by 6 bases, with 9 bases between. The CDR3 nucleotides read TGTGCCAGCAGCTTAGACAGGGCCGATGGCTACACCTTC. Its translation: CASSLDRADGYTF.

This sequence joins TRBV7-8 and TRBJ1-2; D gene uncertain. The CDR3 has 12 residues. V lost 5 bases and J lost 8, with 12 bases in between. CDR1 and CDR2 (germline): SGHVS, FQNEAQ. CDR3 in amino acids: CASSHPLGGYTF. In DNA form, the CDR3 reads TGTGCCAGCAGCCACCCGTTGGGCGGCTACACCTTC. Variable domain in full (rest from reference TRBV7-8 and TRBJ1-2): GAGVSQSPRYKVAKRGQDVALRCDPISGHVSLFWYQQALGQGPEFLTYFQNEAQLDKSGLPSDRFFAERPEGSVSTLKIQRTQQEDSAVYLCASSHPLGGYTFGSGTRLTVV.

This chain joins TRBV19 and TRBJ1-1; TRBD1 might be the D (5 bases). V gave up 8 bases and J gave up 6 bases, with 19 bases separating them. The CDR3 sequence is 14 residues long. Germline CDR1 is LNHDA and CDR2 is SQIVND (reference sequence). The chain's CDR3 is CASSPRSGGAEAFF. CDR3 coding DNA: TGTGCCAGTTCTCCGCGTTCCGGAGGGGCTGAAGCTTTCTTT.

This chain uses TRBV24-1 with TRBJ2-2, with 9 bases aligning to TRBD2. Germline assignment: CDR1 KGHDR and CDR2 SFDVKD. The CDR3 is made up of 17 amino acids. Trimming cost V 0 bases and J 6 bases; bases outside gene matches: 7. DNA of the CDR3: TGTGCCACCAGTGATTTGCGGTTAGCGGGAGTTCCCGGGGAGCTGTTTTTT. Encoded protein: CATSDLRLAGVPGELFF.

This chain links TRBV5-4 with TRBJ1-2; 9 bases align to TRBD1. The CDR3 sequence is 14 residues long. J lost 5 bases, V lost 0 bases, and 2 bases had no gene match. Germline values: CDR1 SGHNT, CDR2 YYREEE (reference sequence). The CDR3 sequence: CASSLGDRVYGYTF. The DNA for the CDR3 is TGTGCCAGCAGCTTGGGGGACAGGGTATATGGCTACACCTTC.

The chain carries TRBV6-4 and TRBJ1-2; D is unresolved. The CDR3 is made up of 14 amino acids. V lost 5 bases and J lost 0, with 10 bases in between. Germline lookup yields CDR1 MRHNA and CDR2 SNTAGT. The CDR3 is CASSSGIANYGYTF. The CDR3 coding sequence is TGTGCCAGCAGTTCGGGTATTGCTAACTATGGCTACACCTTC.

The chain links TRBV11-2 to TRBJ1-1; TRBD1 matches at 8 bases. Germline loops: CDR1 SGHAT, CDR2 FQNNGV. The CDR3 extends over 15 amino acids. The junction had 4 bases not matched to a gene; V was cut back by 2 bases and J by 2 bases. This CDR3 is CASSLRGTGNTEAFF. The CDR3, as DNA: TGTGCCAGCAGCTTAAGGGGGACAGGTAACACTGAAGCTTTCTTT.

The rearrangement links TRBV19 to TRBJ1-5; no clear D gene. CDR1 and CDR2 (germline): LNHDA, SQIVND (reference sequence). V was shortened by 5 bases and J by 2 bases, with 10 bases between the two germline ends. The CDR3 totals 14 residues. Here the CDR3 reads CASSYPGGNQPQHF. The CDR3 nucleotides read TGTGCCAGTAGTTACCCCGGGGGCAATCAGCCCCAGCATTTT.

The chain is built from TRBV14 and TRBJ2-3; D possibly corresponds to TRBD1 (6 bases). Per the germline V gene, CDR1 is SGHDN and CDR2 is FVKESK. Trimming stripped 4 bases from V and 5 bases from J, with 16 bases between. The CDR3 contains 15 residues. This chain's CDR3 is CASSLITGKGDTQYF. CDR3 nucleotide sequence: TGTGCCAGCAGCCTTATTACAGGGAAAGGAGATACGCAGTATTTT.

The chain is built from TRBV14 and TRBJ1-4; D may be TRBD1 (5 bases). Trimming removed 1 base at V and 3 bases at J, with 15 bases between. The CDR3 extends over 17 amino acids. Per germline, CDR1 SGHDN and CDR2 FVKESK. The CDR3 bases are TGTGCCAGCAGCCAAGCGGGTGTCAGGGCGGCTAATGAAAAACTGTTTTTT. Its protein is CASSQAGVRAANEKLFF.

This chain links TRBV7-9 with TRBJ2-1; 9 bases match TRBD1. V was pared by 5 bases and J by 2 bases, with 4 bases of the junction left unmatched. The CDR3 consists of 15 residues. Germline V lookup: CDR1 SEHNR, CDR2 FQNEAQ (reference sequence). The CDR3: CASSPGQGTYNEQFF. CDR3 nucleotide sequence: TGTGCCAGCAGCCCGGGACAGGGAACCTACAATGAGCAGTTCTTC.

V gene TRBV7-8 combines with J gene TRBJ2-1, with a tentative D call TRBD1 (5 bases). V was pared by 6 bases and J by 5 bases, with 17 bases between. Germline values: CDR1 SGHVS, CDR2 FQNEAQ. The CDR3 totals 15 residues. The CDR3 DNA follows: TGTGCCAGCAGTACTCTGGGGCCTACTGACAATGAGCAGTTCTTC. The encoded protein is CASSTLGPTDNEQFF.

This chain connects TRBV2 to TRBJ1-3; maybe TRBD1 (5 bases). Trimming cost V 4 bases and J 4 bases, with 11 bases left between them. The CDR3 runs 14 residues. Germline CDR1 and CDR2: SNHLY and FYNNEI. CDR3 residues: CASSVQDNGNTIYF. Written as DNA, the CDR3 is TGTGCCAGCAGTGTACAGGATAACGGAAACACCATATATTTT.

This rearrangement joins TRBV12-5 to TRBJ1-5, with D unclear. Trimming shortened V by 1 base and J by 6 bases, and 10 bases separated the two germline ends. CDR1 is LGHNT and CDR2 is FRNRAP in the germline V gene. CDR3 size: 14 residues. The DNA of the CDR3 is TGTGCTAGTGGTTTGGACGGAGTCATTCAGCCCCAGCATTTT. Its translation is CASGLDGVIQPQHF.

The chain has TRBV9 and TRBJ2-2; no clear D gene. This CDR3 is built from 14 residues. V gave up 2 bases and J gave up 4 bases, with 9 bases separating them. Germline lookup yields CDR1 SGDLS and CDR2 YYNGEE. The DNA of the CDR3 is TGTGCCAGCAGCGTGAATAGTTTCACCGGGGAGCTGTTTTTT. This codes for CASSVNSFTGELFF.

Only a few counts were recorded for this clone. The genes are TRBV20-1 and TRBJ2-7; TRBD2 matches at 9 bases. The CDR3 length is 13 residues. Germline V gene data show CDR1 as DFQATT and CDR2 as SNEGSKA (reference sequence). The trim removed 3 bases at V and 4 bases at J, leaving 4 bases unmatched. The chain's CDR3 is CSASRREGYEQYF. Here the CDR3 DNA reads TGCAGTGCTAGTAGGCGGGAGGGTTACGAGCAGTACTTC.

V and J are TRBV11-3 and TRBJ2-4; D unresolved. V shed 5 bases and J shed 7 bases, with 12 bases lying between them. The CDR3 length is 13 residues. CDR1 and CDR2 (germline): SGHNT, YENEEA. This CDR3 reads CASSITTGNIQYF. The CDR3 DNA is TGTGCCAGCAGCATTACCACGGGTAACATTCAGTACTTC.

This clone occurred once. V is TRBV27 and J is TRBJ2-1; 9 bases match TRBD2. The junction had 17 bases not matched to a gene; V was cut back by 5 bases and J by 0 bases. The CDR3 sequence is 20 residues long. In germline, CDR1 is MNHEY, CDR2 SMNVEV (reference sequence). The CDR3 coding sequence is TGTGCCAGCAGTCGTTCCCCCGGGACTAGCTATCTGAGCTCCTACAATGAGCAGTTCTTC. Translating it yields CASSRSPGTSYLSSYNEQFF.

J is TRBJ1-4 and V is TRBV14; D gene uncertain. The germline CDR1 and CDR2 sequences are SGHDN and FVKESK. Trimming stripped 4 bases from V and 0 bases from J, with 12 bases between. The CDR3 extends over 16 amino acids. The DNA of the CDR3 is TGTGCCAGCAGCCCAAAGGCTACAGCAACTAATGAAAAACTGTTTTTT. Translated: CASSPKATATNEKLFF.

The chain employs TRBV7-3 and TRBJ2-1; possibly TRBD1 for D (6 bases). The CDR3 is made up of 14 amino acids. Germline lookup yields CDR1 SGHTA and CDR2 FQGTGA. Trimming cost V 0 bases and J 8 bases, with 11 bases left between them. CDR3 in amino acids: CASSLTMGQYEQFF. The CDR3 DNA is TGTGCCAGCAGCTTAACAATGGGACAATATGAGCAGTTCTTC.